This TCR beta chain was identified during a study of T cell responses to AZD1222 COVID-19 vaccine. Background on the study: Pooling covered second doses at about 4 or about 12 weeks. Study conclusions and caveats: Unmutated variant regions reportedly attract nearly half of all spike-specific TCRs. Sampling captured repertoires only after the peak T cell response.

As regards this clone: Its antigen is not known.

Profiling relied on immunoSEQ multiplex PCR, and the TCRdb table lists in-frame clones only, not all of them. Of fewer than 45,000 clones in the sample, roughly nine tenths were seen once. This clonotype was obtained from an adult in good health. The starting material was peripheral blood, obtained on day 0 of AZD1222 vaccination.

The CDR3 here is CASSSSLNSGNTIYF. The CDR3 DNA reads TGTGCCAGCAGTTCCTCTTTAAACTCTGGAAACACCATATATTTT. The chain has TRBV6-5 and TRBJ1-3, with unresolved D. CDR3 length equals 15 residues. Per the germline V gene, CDR1 is MNHEY and CDR2 is SVGAGI. Deletions cut 4 bases from V and 0 bases from J, with 10 bases between.